Sequencing of this T cell receptor (beta chain) was carried out in a study of CD8 T cells in ankylosing spondylitis. Findings of the study overall: With a CD8+ phenotype, disease-linked clones were relatively rare in peripheral blood. A number of the motif variants had already been described in reactive arthritis synovial fluid and blood. Clones linked to disease were reported to show significant enrichment in matched ankylosing spondylitis synovial fluid. Seven or eight highly homologous variants made up a TCR beta motif, and this motif appeared characteristic of ankylosing spondylitis blood.

The CDR3 loop spans 13 amino acids. The ends lost 3 bases at V and 6 bases at J; junction bases unmatched: 7. Germline V gene lookup returns CDR1 DFQATT and CDR2 SNEGSKA (reference sequence). This clonotype was seen a few times. Its antigen is currently unknown. TCRdb reanalysed the 5' RACE reads using MiXCR and keeps one entry per CDR3 protein. The profile shows 250,000 or so distinct CDR3 sequences, 24% of them singletons. The receptor was isolated from a male donor with ankylosing spondylitis or in good health (not recorded which). The V gene is TRBV20-1, the J gene TRBJ2-7; 8 positions agree with TRBD1. Sequenced sample: blood, either unsorted or a sorted T cell fraction (not recorded which). The CDR3 nucleotides read TGCAGTGCTAGCGAGGACAGGGCCAGCGAGCAGTACTTC. Its protein is CSASEDRASEQYF.